The 4 T cell receptor beta chains listed next were all sequenced from one sample in a study of blood T cell repertoires in COVID-19. Sequenced by immunoSEQ multiplex PCR; TCRdb stores in-frame clones only, minus some. The sample lists under 450,000 clones, 83% occurring once. The sequenced material came from PBMCs or T cells enriched from blood (not recorded which). Source of these receptors: a woman aged 50 to 60 who had recovered from COVID-19.

This clone was picked up a small number of times. This chain uses TRBV19 with TRBJ1-5, with D possibly matching TRBD1 (6 bases). The CDR3 sequence is 13 residues long. Germline V gene data show CDR1 as LNHDA and CDR2 as SQIVND (reference sequence). Trimming pared 7 bases from V and 10 bases from J, leaving 17 bases between. Here the CDR3 DNA reads TGTGCCAGTACCCGGGACATCGTAAGCCCCCAGCATTTT. It codes for CASTRDIVSPQHF.

Note on this clone: This may come from a read error, since a much larger clone is one base off. The chain has TRBV5-6 and TRBJ1-2, with 7 positions matching TRBD1. V shed 3 bases and J 2 bases; nucleotides not matched to a gene: 1. Germline assignment: CDR1 SGHDT and CDR2 YYEEEE. The CDR3 spans 13 residues. The DNA for the CDR3 is TGTGCCAGCAGCTCGACAGGGAACTATGGCTACACCTTC. Protein sequence: CASSSTGNYGYTF.

This clone was detected once. The rearrangement joins TRBV23-1 to TRBJ1-2, with TRBD1 identical over 8 bases. TRBV23-1 is labeled an ORF, and its function is uncertain. This CDR3 spans 16 amino acids. V was pared by 6 bases and J by 0 bases, with 9 bases of the junction left unmatched. For the CDR3, the DNA is TGCGCCAGCAGAAATTATGACAGGGGTCCTAACTATGGCTACACCTTC. This translates into CASRNYDRGPNYGYTF.

This chain connects TRBV2 to TRBJ1-1; D is ambiguous. The CDR3 runs to 16 residues. Germline CDR1 reads SNHLY; CDR2 reads FYNNEI. Trimming left V 8 bases short and J 1 base short, with 20 bases between. In nucleotides, the CDR3 is TGTGCCAGCCGGGAGGGAGGTTTAGTCGGGAACACTGAAGCTTTCTTT. It yields the protein CASREGGLVGNTEAFF.